Listed below are T cell receptor beta chains from one sample, sequenced in a study of beta chain features in type 1 diabetes. Assay used: immunoSEQ multiplex PCR; TCRdb lists only in-frame clones, some missing. The sample carries about 390,000 clones, roughly a tenth recorded once. Sequenced: central memory CD4+ T cells from blood. These receptors were collected from a man between 25 and 39 years old with type 1 diabetes. Each CDR3 is given with its conserved first and last residue. D genes are given only for firm matches. Clone size is stated in some rows and not others, as once, few, many or a class when expanded.

abundance	v_gene	d_gene	j_gene	CDR3nt	CDR3aa
-	TRBV30	-	TRBJ1-2	TGTGCCTGGAGTGTTACTGCCAAAACCTATGGCTACACCTTC	CAWSVTAKTYGYTF
many	TRBV29-1	-	TRBJ2-4	TGCAGCGTGGGGACTGCGTGGGACAAAAACATTCAGTACTTC	CSVGTAWDKNIQYF
few	TRBV28	-	TRBJ2-5	TGTGCCAGCAGTTGGAGTAATCAAGAGACCCAGTACTTC	CASSWSNQETQYF
few	TRBV7-9	-	TRBJ2-3	TGTGCCAGCAGCCCCTGGGCAGGGCGCACAGATACGCAGTATTTT	CASSPWAGRTDTQYF
-	TRBV28	-	TRBJ2-1	TGTGCCAGCAATAGCCCCGGGTACAATGAGCAGTTCTTC	CASNSPGYNEQFF
-	TRBV18	-	TRBJ2-5	TGTGCCAGCTCACCCGGGGGACAAGAGACCCAGTACTTC	CASSPGGQETQYF
few	TRBV18	-	TRBJ2-5	TGTGCCAGCTCACCACCAGGCAGCCAAGAGACCCAGTACTTC	CASSPPGSQETQYF
-	TRBV10-2	-	TRBJ1-2	TGCGCCAGCAGTGAGGAGGGGATTGGCTACACCTTC	CASSEEGIGYTF
few	TRBV18	TRBD1	TRBJ1-5	TGTGCCAGCTCACCAGCCAGGGGGCTCAATCAGCCCCAGCATTTT	CASSPARGLNQPQHF
-	TRBV4-2	-	TRBJ2-1	TGTGCCAGCAGCTTTATTTCCCTCAGTAATGAGCAGTTCTTC	CASSFISLSNEQFF
-	TRBV4-2	-	TRBJ1-2	TGTGCCAGCAGCCAAGTCGGTTCTTCGGACTATGGCTACACCTTC	CASSQVGSSDYGYTF
many	TRBV7-9	-	TRBJ1-5	TGTGCCAGCAGTCCAGGGGTCTCCAATCAGCCCCAGCATTTT	CASSPGVSNQPQHF
many	TRBV7-2	-	TRBJ2-1	TGTGCCAGCAGCGCTGGACACACACCAGCTGAGCAGTTCTTC	CASSAGHTPAEQFF
few	TRBV29-1	-	TRBJ1-2	TGCAGCGTTGGGGGACACGGCTATGGCTACACCTTC	CSVGGHGYGYTF
-	TRBV9	TRBD1	TRBJ2-5	TGTGCCAGCAGCGTAGGGACAGGGGGATTACAAGAGACCCAGTACTTC	CASSVGTGGLQETQYF
-	TRBV7-2	TRBD1	TRBJ2-1	TGTGCCAGCAGCTTAGGACAGGGGGCAGGAGGTGAGCAGTTCTTC	CASSLGQGAGGEQFF
-	TRBV4-1	-	TRBJ2-3	TGCGCCAGCAGCCAAGATGTAGGGGGGCCCACAGATACGCAGTATTTT	CASSQDVGGPTDTQYF
-	TRBV29-1	TRBD1	TRBJ1-5	TGCAGCGTGGGGGACAGGTATGAGCAGCCCCAGCATTTT	CSVGDRYEQPQHF
few	TRBV7-7	TRBD2	TRBJ2-2	TGTGCTAGCAGCTCTCAGCGGGAGTGGGCCGGGGAGCTGTTTTTT	CASSSQREWAGELFF
-	TRBV7-2	-	TRBJ2-1	TGTGCCAGCAGCTCCCGACTAGTCCTCAGATTCTACAATGAGCAGTTCTTC	CASSSRLVLRFYNEQFF
many	TRBV5-1	TRBD2	TRBJ2-1	TGCGCCAGCAGCTTGGCCGCTAGCGGGAGTAATGAGCAGTTCTTC	CASSLAASGSNEQFF
-	TRBV6-6	TRBD1	TRBJ1-2	TGTGCCAGCAGGGGACAGGCGACAGCTAACTATGGCTACACCTTC	CASRGQATANYGYTF
-	TRBV9	TRBD2	TRBJ2-3	TGTGCCAGCAGCGTCGGACTAGCGATAGATACGCAGTATTTT	CASSVGLAIDTQYF
-	TRBV5-6	-	TRBJ1-1	TGTGCCAGCAGTCCCCTGGGGGGAGGGGGAACTGAAGCTTTCTTT	CASSPLGGGGTEAFF
few	TRBV9	TRBD1	TRBJ1-2	TGTGCCAGCAGCAACGGACAGGGGGGCTATGGCTACACCTTC	CASSNGQGGYGYTF
few	TRBV5-8	TRBD1	TRBJ2-5	TGTGCCAGCAGCTTGAGCAGGGGGTACCAAGAGACCCAGTACTTC	CASSLSRGYQETQYF
few	TRBV7-2	TRBD1	TRBJ2-7	TGTGCCAGCAGCTCAGCCGAGGGGACAGGGAAGTACTTC	CASSSAEGTGKYF
-	TRBV19	TRBD1	TRBJ2-2	TGTGCCAGCTTACGGACAGGAGACACCGGGGAGCTGTTTTTT	CASLRTGDTGELFF
-	TRBV28	-	TRBJ1-3	TGTGCCAGCTCTAGAAGAAACACCATATATTTT	CASSRRNTIYF
-	TRBV6-6	-	TRBJ1-1	TGTGCCAGCAGTTACTCTTACCTCACTGAAGCTTTCTTT	CASSYSYLTEAFF
-	TRBV28	-	TRBJ2-3	TGTGCCAGCAGCAGATCATTAGGGGCAATGGCAGATACGCAGTATTTT	CASSRSLGAMADTQYF
-	TRBV27	-	TRBJ1-1	TGTGCCAGCAGTTTAAGGGAGGGGCTTGGGGCTTTCTTT	CASSLREGLGAFF
-	TRBV28	TRBD2	TRBJ2-3	TGTGCCAGCAGTTACGGGACTAGCCGTGCTACGCAGTATTTT	CASSYGTSRATQYF
many	TRBV14	-	TRBJ1-4	TGTGCCAGCAGCCCCCGAGAAGGCAACAGGGTGGATGAAAAACTGTTTTTT	CASSPREGNRVDEKLFF
few	TRBV5-1	-	TRBJ2-3	TGCGCCAGCATGTGGGGCGGAGTCGAAGATACGCAGTATTTT	CASMWGGVEDTQYF
-	TRBV6-1	-	TRBJ1-2	TGTGCCAGCAGTGTTGCGGACATCTATGGCTACACCTTC	CASSVADIYGYTF
few	TRBV30	TRBD2	TRBJ2-7	TGTGCCTGGAGTGCGTCGACTAGCTGGACGGACGAGCAGTACTTC	CAWSASTSWTDEQYF
medium-sized	TRBV19	TRBD2	TRBJ2-1	TGTGCCAGTAGTTCCCTTTCTAGCGGGGGGCATGAGCAGTTCTTC	CASSSLSSGGHEQFF
few	TRBV7-2	TRBD2	TRBJ2-7	TGTGCCAGCAGCCCGACGGGACTAGTAGGGGGAAGTAACTTC	CASSPTGLVGGSNF
-	TRBV27	TRBD2	TRBJ2-3	TGTGCCAGCACCAGCCTCCTAGCGGGAGCTGGAGATACGCAGTATTTT	CASTSLLAGAGDTQYF
many	TRBV5-1	-	TRBJ2-7	TGCGCCAGCAGCTTGGACGGGACCTACGAGCAGTACTTC	CASSLDGTYEQYF
-	TRBV2	-	TRBJ2-5	TGTGCCAGCAGTGAAGGGACATACCAAGAGACCCAGTACTTC	CASSEGTYQETQYF
many	TRBV11-2	-	TRBJ1-5	TGTGCCAGCAGCTTCGGGTCAGGGAGTCAGCCCCAGCATTTT	CASSFGSGSQPQHF
-	TRBV7-6	-	TRBJ1-4	TGTGCCAGCAGCCAGGGAATAGGACTTAATGAAAAACTGTTTTTT	CASSQGIGLNEKLFF
few	TRBV6-6	-	TRBJ2-5	TGTGCCAGCAGTTACGGGGGAGAGACCCAGTACTTC	CASSYGGETQYF
few	TRBV7-6	-	TRBJ2-1	TGTGCCAGCAGCCCCCCCCTGGGGAATGAGCAGTTCTTC	CASSPPLGNEQFF